This T cell receptor (beta chain) came from a study of spatial heterogeneity in lung cancer (dated by TCRdb to the late 2010s). At the level of the whole study: More beta-chain than alpha-chain transcripts were consistently detected, likely reflecting higher beta-chain transcript abundance. Nonsynonymous mutation counts, determined by whole-exome sequencing of tumor tissue, were related to TCR repertoire features. The study quantitatively compared TCR alpha and beta repertoires across multiple tumor regions, matched nontumor lung and blood in non-small cell lung cancer. Both alpha and beta chains were TCR-sequenced in fewer than 250 tumor regions, approximately 64 matched nontumor lung samples and around 54 PBMC samples obtained at surgery. In the raw uncorrected reads, each unique combination of TCR and UMI appeared more than ten times on average. Paper-wide results and their limitations: Confirming at a functional level the hypothesis that regional TCRs recognize regional mutations was considered to require additional single-cell paired TCR alpha and beta sequencing. Ubiquitous expanded tumor TCRs were found in blood more often at tumor resection than at routine follow-up.

The intended sense of this specimen's time point label: sample taken at primary tumor resection. Whole RNA extracted from tumor and nontumor lung tissue, or from cryopreserved PBMC samples, was used for TCR sequencing without cell sorting. Samples were obtained from 72 patients with early-stage, untreated non-small cell lung cancer from the lung TRACERx cohort. Patients were selected for TCR sequencing only if sufficient RNA was available from at least two tumor regions. As for this clonotype: Its antigen is currently not known. Base qualities are not recorded, but no much larger clone differs from it by a single base.

The library was built by means of 5' RACE. This sample was sequenced with a NextSeq 500. In the TCR library protocol, a unique molecular identifier was attached to each TCR cDNA molecule so that PCR and sequencing errors could be corrected. Concerning the study's data processing: Decombinator tools were used for TCR identification, UMI-based error correction and CDR3 extraction. Expanded TCRs were defined as those above a frequency of 2 per 1,000, corresponding to the top 1% of the tumor frequency distribution. Renyi diversity was calculated using the R vegan package after each repertoire was subsampled 100 times to 5,000 TCRs. CDR3 similarity networks were constructed using string-kernel similarity of amino acid triplets, with links drawn between CDR3s whose pairwise similarity was above 0.82. The raw public reads went through TCRdb reprocessing: fastp at Q25, MiXCR clone calling, in-frame beta chains kept. Every CDR3 protein is listed once, alongside the most common genes and DNA of its rows. The V and J calls come from TCRdb's annotation, not from the publication. The sample records around 87,000 distinct CDR3 sequences, about 12% of which are singletons. About two fifths of the sample is in the top ten clones.

The CDR3 covers 14 residues, taking in both the cysteine and the phenylalanine. Only the CDR3 DNA stays, 42 bases, in frame from base 1. V lost 6 bases and J lost 0 bases; the stretch between them is 11 bases long. CDR1 and CDR2 were assigned from the germline V gene (reference sequence) as DFQATT and SNEGSKA. The clonotype comes from a male donor with early-stage non-small cell lung cancer. The sample consisted of PBMCs, taken at surgery. This chain is built from TRBV20-1 and TRBJ1-4, with the identity of the D gene unclear. For the CDR3, the sequence is CSAQPGTTNEKLFF. The DNA is as follows: TGCAGTGCCCAGCCGGGGACAACTAATGAAAAACTGTTTTTT.